The subject of this entry is one T cell receptor beta chain. Individuals drawn from under 30 US areas were about 18 to 100 years old. This entry comes from a study of blood T cell repertoires in COVID-19. In the study overall: Some COVID-19 samples were acute and others convalescent; all came from the United States, Italy and Spain. PBMCs, B-cell-depleted T cells, or T cells provided the cDNA or gDNA that made up the material.

Authors' analysis steps: Researchers report that nucleated cell counts were estimated from reference gene primer amplification. Sequencing was performed with immunoSEQ multiplex PCR; in TCRdb, only in-frame clones are kept and a portion is missing. That table is the source of V, J and clone size, and D and trimming were worked out from the DNA. The sample consists of about 280,000 clones, roughly 86% of them appearing once. This CDR3 is 15 amino acids long. Germline values: CDR1 MDHEN, CDR2 SYDVKM. V trimming: 5 bases; J trimming: 6 bases; junction bases outside the gene matches: 9. This TCR derives from a woman aged 60-75 years who had recovered from COVID-19. Sample: PBMCs or T cells enriched from blood (not recorded which). The rearrangement joins TRBV28 to TRBJ1-1; 10 bases align to TRBD1. Here the CDR3 DNA reads TGTGCCAGCAGTAACATAGGACAGGGGGGTCCTGAAGCTTTCTTT. Translating gives CASSNIGQGGPEAFF.